Presented here are 17 T cell receptor beta chains from one specimen sequenced in a study of T-cell memory formation after mild COVID-19 (dated by TCRdb to about 2021). Library preparation used 5' RACE. The sequencing machine was an Illumina NovaSeq 6000. TCRdb reprocessed the public reads (quality trimming at Q25 with fastp, clone calling with MiXCR) and kept in-frame beta chains. Each record represents a unique CDR3 protein, reported with the most common genes and DNA among its rows. This sample is represented by a few hundred thousand distinct CDR3 sequences; approximately 15% of them were singletons. The top ten clonotypes cover 20% to 25% of the sample. The specimen sequenced was PBMCs or a T cell subset sorted from them (not recorded which). These receptors all come from a man younger than 30 who had mild COVID-19 (a few samples of this study predate the infection). The sample titles of this study are shuffled in the database, so cell type and time point are left out; the donor was told from shared clones.

The gene calls are TRBV7-6 and TRBJ1-2, with 7 nucleotides matching TRBD1. This CDR3 is 15 amino acids long. Germline V CDR1 and CDR2: SGHVS, FNYEAQ. The ends lost 4 bases at V and 7 bases at J; junction bases unmatched: 12. CDR3 region: CASSSQGGAGSGYTF. CDR3 sequence (DNA): TGTGCCAGCAGCTCCCAGGGGGGGGCAGGTAGTGGCTACACCTTC.

This clonotype was detected only a few times. This chain links TRBV5-5 with TRBJ1-1; TRBD1 might be the D (6 bases). The CDR3 length is 15 residues. V lost 4 bases and J lost 7, with 20 bases in between. Germline CDR1 reads SGHKS; CDR2 reads YYEKEE (reference sequence). Here the CDR3 DNA reads TGTGCCAGCAGCGCATACGACCAGGGGAGGAATGAAGCTTTCTTT. Encoded protein: CASSAYDQGRNEAFF.

This clonotype was detected only a few times. This rearrangement joins TRBV3-1 to TRBJ2-5, with D unresolved. Germline V lookup: CDR1 LGHDT, CDR2 YNNKEL (reference sequence). This CDR3 comprises 14 residues. Trimming took 6 bases from V and 5 from J, leaving 16 bases between them. The CDR3 spells CASRSAGLAETQYF. In nucleotides, the CDR3 is TGTGCCAGCAGGTCAGCAGGATTGGCGGAGACCCAGTACTTC.

In its sample, this clonotype was seen once. The V call is TRBV11-2, the J call TRBJ2-1, with 9 bases identical to TRBD1. Unmatched junction bases numbered 2, after V lost 4 bases and J lost 10 bases. CDR3 size: 12 residues. From germline, CDR1 is SGHAT and CDR2 FQNNGV. CDR3 in DNA: TGTGCCAGCAGCTCTGGGACAGGGGAGCAGTTCTTC. It is translated as CASSSGTGEQFF.

The chain uses TRBV5-1 and TRBJ2-1, with TRBD2 identical over 10 bases. The CDR3 sequence is 17 residues long. V lost 0 bases, J lost 9 bases, and 12 bases stayed unmatched. In germline, CDR1 is SGHRS, CDR2 YFSETQ. CDR3 in DNA: TGCGCCAGCAGCTTGGGTCCCCTAGCGGGGGATCTTACTGAGCAGTTCTTC. Translated: CASSLGPLAGDLTEQFF. Together with reference TRBV5-1 and TRBJ2-1, the CDR3 gives the full variable domain: KAGVTQTPRYLIKTRGQQVTLSCSPISGHRSVSWYQQTPGQGLQFLFEYFSETQRNKGNFPGRFSGRQFSNSRSEMNVSTLELGDSALYLCASSLGPLAGDLTEQFFGPGTRLTVL.

This clonotype showed up just a few times. The J gene is TRBJ1-1, the V gene TRBV6-2 or TRBV6-3, with D unresolved. V shed 7 bases and J shed 0 bases, with 9 bases lying between them. Germline CDR1 MNHEY, CDR2 SVGEGT. CDR3 size: 13 residues. The CDR3 nucleotides read TGTGCCAGCAAGGTGCTCTTGAACACTGAAGCTTTCTTT. Protein product: CASKVLLNTEAFF.

The chain recombines TRBV7-9 with TRBJ2-3; D uncertain. In germline, CDR1 is SEHNR, CDR2 FQNEAQ (reference sequence). The CDR3 covers 14 residues. Trimming removed 5 bases at V and 2 bases at J, with 11 bases between. Written as DNA, the CDR3 is TGTGCCAGCAGCATCCCTGCCTCCACAGATACGCAGTATTTT. This sequence encodes CASSIPASTDTQYF.

The chain uses TRBV4-1 and TRBJ2-1; 13 positions match TRBD2. The J segment lost 2 bases and the V segment lost 3 bases, leaving 1 base of the junction unmatched. Per germline, CDR1 MGHRA and CDR2 YSYEKL. The CDR3 runs to 16 residues. The CDR3 DNA is TGCGCCAGCAGCCAGGGACTAGCGGGGACCTACAATGAGCAGTTCTTC. This sequence encodes CASSQGLAGTYNEQFF.

V usage is TRBV7-3 and J usage is TRBJ1-1; TRBD1 agrees at 7 bases. The CDR3 spans 17 residues. The germline gives CDR1 SGHTA, CDR2 FQGTGA. V lost 5 bases, J lost 0 bases, and 12 bases stayed unmatched. For the CDR3, the DNA is TGTGCCAGCAGCCAGGGGGGCGGGACCGGGATGAACACTGAAGCTTTCTTT. It encodes CASSQGGGTGMNTEAFF. Full variable domain (missing parts from reference TRBV7-3 and TRBJ1-1): GAGVSQTPSNKVTEKGKYVELRCDPISGHTALYWYRQSLGQGPEFLIYFQGTGAADDSGLPNDRFFAVRPEGSVSTLKIQRTERGDSAVYLCASSQGGGTGMNTEAFFGQGTRLTVV.

This clonotype was seen at least ten times. The rearrangement uses TRBV12-3 or TRBV12-4 and TRBJ2-7, with D possibly TRBD1 on 6 matching bases. With 3 bases removed from V and 6 bases from J, the gap between germline ends came to 18 bases. This CDR3 comprises 15 residues. The CDR3 loop reads CASSFLGQGKAEQYF. The CDR3 DNA is TGTGCCAGCAGTTTCCTAGGGCAGGGGAAGGCCGAGCAGTACTTC.

This clonotype was seen only a few times. V is TRBV4-3 and J is TRBJ1-3; D is unclear. The germline V and J ends were trimmed by 1 base and 3 bases, with 25 bases remaining between them. CDR1 and CDR2 from the germline V gene are LGHNA and YSLEER. The CDR3 contains 20 residues. The CDR3 loop reads CASSQVKGDPNLGLGNTIYF. The CDR3 nucleotides are TGCGCCAGCAGCCAAGTAAAAGGAGACCCTAACCTAGGTCTTGGAAACACCATATATTTT.

Only a few counts were recorded for this clonotype. The chain employs TRBV7-8 and TRBJ2-5, with D maybe TRBD2 (5 bases). Trimming removed 3 bases at V and 7 bases at J, with 12 bases between. From germline, CDR1 is SGHVS and CDR2 FQNEAQ. The CDR3 runs to 13 residues. The CDR3 sequence: CASSFRASGTQYF. The CDR3 bases are TGTGCCAGCAGCTTTCGGGCCAGCGGGACCCAGTACTTC. The full variable domain, with the rest looked up from reference TRBV7-8 and TRBJ2-5, is GAGVSQSPRYKVAKRGQDVALRCDPISGHVSLFWYQQALGQGPEFLTYFQNEAQLDKSGLPSDRFFAERPEGSVSTLKIQRTQQEDSAVYLCASSFRASGTQYFGPGTRLLVL.

The chain combines TRBV9 with TRBJ1-5; D remains unclear. The CDR3 has 15 residues. Germline loops: CDR1 SGDLS, CDR2 YYNGEE. Trimming removed 0 bases at V and 2 bases at J, with 9 bases between. CDR3 in DNA: TGTGCCAGCAGCGTAGACGGGCAGGGCAATCAGCCCCAGCATTTT. It yields the protein CASSVDGQGNQPQHF.

This clonotype was recorded a few times. V gene TRBV20-1 combines with J gene TRBJ1-5; TRBD1 matches at 9 bases. There are 17 residues in the CDR3. J was trimmed by 0 bases and V by 2 bases; bases with no gene match: 8. Germline V gives CDR1 DFQATT, CDR2 SNEGSKA (reference sequence). CDR3 in amino acids: CSARPGQGYYSNQPQHF. The CDR3 region has the DNA TGCAGTGCTAGACCGGGACAGGGATACTATAGCAATCAGCCCCAGCATTTT.

This clonotype was counted between two and nine times. The rearrangement uses TRBV6-8 and TRBJ2-7, with TRBD1 matching 10 bases. Trimming removed 7 bases from V and 2 bases from J; junction bases left unmatched: 11. The CDR3 loop spans 16 amino acids. The germline V gene has CDR1 MNHGY and CDR2 SAAAGT. In DNA form, the CDR3 reads TGTGCCAGCATCGGACAGGGGGAAACTGGGACCTACGAGCAGTACGTC. Translating it yields CASIGQGETGTYEQYV.

The chain recombines TRBV28 with TRBJ1-1; 8 bases map to TRBD1. The CDR3 length is 16 residues. The trim removed 4 bases at V and 5 bases at J, leaving 12 bases unmatched. CDR1 and CDR2 from the germline V gene are MDHEN and SYDVKM. The DNA of the CDR3 is TGTGCCAGCAGTTCCGCGGGGACAGGATTGGCGACTGAAGCTTTCTTT. It translates to CASSSAGTGLATEAFF.

The CDR3, as DNA: TGCGCCAGCAGCTTGGTGGTAGGAACCAACACCGGGGAGCTGTTTTTT. It translates to CASSLVVGTNTGELFF. V is TRBV5-1 and J is TRBJ2-2; D call uncertain. Trimming removed 0 bases at V and 2 bases at J, with 11 bases between. Germline V CDR1 and CDR2: SGHRS, YFSETQ. The CDR3 extends over 16 amino acids.